This TCR beta chain was captured in a study of a mutant IDH1 vaccine in newly diagnosed glioma. V was pared by 7 bases and J by 4 bases, with 7 bases between. The CDR3 contains 11 residues. Germline lookup yields CDR1 MNHEY and CDR2 SVGAGI. On this clone itself: Its cognate antigen is unknown.

Sequencing was performed with immunoSEQ multiplex PCR; in TCRdb, only in-frame clones are kept and a portion is missing. The sample includes 49,000 or so clones, over 75% of them seen just once. Time point described: week 5, during vaccination. Each dose delivered 300 ug of mutant IDH1 20-mer peptide subcutaneously with imiquimod. Sequences were derived from PBMCs, sampled from a glioma patient whose treatment included an IDH1 peptide vaccine. The sequence came from a woman between 35 and 50 years old with glioma. The chain joins TRBV6-5 to TRBJ1-1, with D hard to call. CDR3 sequence: CASNTPTEAFF. CDR3 DNA: TGTGCCAGCAACACCCCCACTGAAGCTTTCTTT.